This TCR beta chain originates from a study of blood T cell repertoires in COVID-19. Overall study: Samples taken during acute and convalescent COVID-19 were collected in the United States, Italy and Spain. The cDNA or gDNA used as material had been derived from T cells, B-cell-depleted T cells, or PBMCs.

Looked up from germline, CDR1 is SGHVS and CDR2 is FQNEAQ. The CDR3 is 16 residues long. J was trimmed by 5 bases and V by 3 bases; bases with no gene match: 7. Per the authors' pipeline: Using reference gene primer amplification, nucleated cell counts were estimated. Profiled with immunoSEQ multiplex PCR; TCRdb holds only in-frame clones, not every one. The DNA was the basis for D and trimming; V, J and clone size are from that table. This table has more than 120,000 clones, more than 75% appearing once. The clonotype originates from a woman aged 45-65 years with active or convalescent COVID-19. The chain links TRBV7-8 to TRBJ2-1; 10 bases fit TRBD2. The material sequenced was peripheral blood. CDR3 amino acids: CASSFSWTSGHNEQFF. The CDR3 region has the DNA TGTGCCAGCAGCTTTTCTTGGACTAGCGGCCACAATGAGCAGTTCTTC. The whole variable domain, filled in from reference TRBV7-8 and TRBJ2-1, reads GAGVSQSPRYKVAKRGQDVALRCDPISGHVSLFWYQQALGQGPEFLTYFQNEAQLDKSGLPSDRFFAERPEGSVSTLKIQRTQQEDSAVYLCASSFSWTSGHNEQFFGPGTRLTVL.